The clone carrying this TCR beta chain was counted once. The source of the sample is a study of blood T cell repertoires in COVID-19. Study details: Samples representing acute and convalescent COVID-19 were sourced from the United States, Italy and Spain.

V lost 3 bases and J lost 9, with 26 bases in between. Per germline, CDR1 GTSNPN and CDR2 SVGIG (reference sequence). CDR3 length equals 16 residues. The method was immunoSEQ multiplex PCR; TCRdb's version includes in-frame clones alone and lacks a portion of them. The repertoire holds under 250,000 clones, with 75% to 85% as singletons. V gene TRBV30 combines with J gene TRBJ1-2, with D perhaps TRBD1 (5 bases). The clonotype comes from a woman in her forties or fifties with acute COVID-19. The material sequenced was PBMCs or T cells enriched from blood (not recorded which). CDR3 in amino acids: CAWSQPRGRVSMSYTF. DNA of the CDR3: TGTGCCTGGAGCCAGCCTCGGGGGAGGGTTTCTATGAGCTACACCTTC.